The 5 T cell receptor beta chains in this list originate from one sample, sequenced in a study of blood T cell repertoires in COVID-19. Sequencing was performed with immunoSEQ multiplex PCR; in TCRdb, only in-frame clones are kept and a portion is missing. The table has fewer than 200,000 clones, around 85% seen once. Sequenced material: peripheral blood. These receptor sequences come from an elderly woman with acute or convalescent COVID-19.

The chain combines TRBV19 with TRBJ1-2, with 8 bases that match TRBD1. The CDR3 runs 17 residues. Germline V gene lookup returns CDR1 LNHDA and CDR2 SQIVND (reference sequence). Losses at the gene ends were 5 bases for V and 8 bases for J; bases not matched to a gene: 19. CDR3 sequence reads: CASSPSRPGGAGKGYTF. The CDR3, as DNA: TGTGCCAGTAGTCCGTCAAGGCCAGGGGGCGCAGGTAAAGGCTACACCTTC.

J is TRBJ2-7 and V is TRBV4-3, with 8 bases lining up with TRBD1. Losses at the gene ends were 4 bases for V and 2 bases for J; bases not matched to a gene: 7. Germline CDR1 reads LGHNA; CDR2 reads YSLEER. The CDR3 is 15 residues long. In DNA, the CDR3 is TGCGCCAGCAGCCCCGACGGGACAGGAGCCTACGAGCAGTACTTC. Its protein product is CASSPDGTGAYEQYF.

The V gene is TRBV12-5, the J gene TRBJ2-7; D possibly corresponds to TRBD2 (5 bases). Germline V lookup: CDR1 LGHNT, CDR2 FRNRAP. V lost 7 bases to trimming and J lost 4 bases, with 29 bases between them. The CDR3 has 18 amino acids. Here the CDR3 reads CASAPYGVIARTSYEQYF. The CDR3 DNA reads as TGTGCTAGTGCCCCATACGGGGTCATAGCCCGAACGTCATACGAGCAGTACTTC.

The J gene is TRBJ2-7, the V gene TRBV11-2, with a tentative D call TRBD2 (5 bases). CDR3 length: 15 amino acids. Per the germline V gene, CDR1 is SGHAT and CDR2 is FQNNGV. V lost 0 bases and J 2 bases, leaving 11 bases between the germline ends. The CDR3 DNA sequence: TGTGCCAGCAGCTTAGATCCGGGGAGCGCCTACGAGCAGTACTTC. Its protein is CASSLDPGSAYEQYF.

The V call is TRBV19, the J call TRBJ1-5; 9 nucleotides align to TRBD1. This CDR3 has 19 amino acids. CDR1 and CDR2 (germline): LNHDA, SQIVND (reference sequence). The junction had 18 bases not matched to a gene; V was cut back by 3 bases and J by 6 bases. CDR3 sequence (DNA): TGTGCCAGTAGTATTACAGGAATGGAAGGGGACAGGGAGTGTCAGCCCCAGCATTTT. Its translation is CASSITGMEGDRECQPQHF.